This TCR beta chain was profiled in a study of post-analysis software for immune sequencing data. Study-level information: Recorded disease courses covered relapsing-remitting, secondary progressive and progressive-relapsing multiple sclerosis. Some patients had no subtype annotation. General observations from the study: TRBV segments more frequent in patients than in controls numbered five and included TRBV5-6, TRBV5-1 and TRBV20-1. Controls significantly exceeded multiple sclerosis patients in normalized Chao1 diversity.

Concerning this clonotype itself: Antigen specificity is unknown.

Tagging with unique molecular identifiers was a feature of the TCR beta cDNA libraries. There were about 1 to 10 million T cells, and about 500,000 cDNA molecules came from them. Using its own MiXCR run on the PCR reads, TCRdb lists one record per CDR3 protein. The table includes about 820,000 distinct CDR3 sequences, roughly 50% detected once. The CDR3 is 14 residues long. The germline V gene encodes CDR1 LGHDT and CDR2 YNNKEL (reference sequence). V dropped 5 bases and J dropped 6 bases, with 15 bases sitting between them. This TCR came from a girl between 5 and 17 years old with multiple sclerosis. Material: blood. V and J are TRBV3-1 and TRBJ2-3, with D unclear. The CDR3 protein is CASSSPQPVDTQYF. CDR3 DNA sequence: TGTGCCAGCAGCTCCCCGCAACCGGTTGATACGCAGTATTTT.